This note documents a single T cell receptor (beta chain) sequence. The data originate from a study of T cell responses to AZD1222 COVID-19 vaccine. The assay was immunoSEQ multiplex PCR, and TCRdb's table has in-frame clones only and misses some. Found here are about 86,000 clones, 88% of them singletons; the top ten hold 6.9%. Germline lookup yields CDR1 SEHNR and CDR2 FQNEAQ (reference sequence). The CDR3 consists of 13 residues. V lost 2 bases and J 4 bases, leaving 8 bases between the germline ends. The source material was peripheral blood, sampled 28 days after the second AZD1222 dose. The chain is built from TRBV7-9 and TRBJ1-2, with no clear D. This clonotype originated in an adult who received the AZD1222 COVID-19 vaccine. The CDR3 region has the DNA TGTGCCAGCAGCTTACGGGATGGCTATGGCTACACCTTC. It translates to CASSLRDGYGYTF.